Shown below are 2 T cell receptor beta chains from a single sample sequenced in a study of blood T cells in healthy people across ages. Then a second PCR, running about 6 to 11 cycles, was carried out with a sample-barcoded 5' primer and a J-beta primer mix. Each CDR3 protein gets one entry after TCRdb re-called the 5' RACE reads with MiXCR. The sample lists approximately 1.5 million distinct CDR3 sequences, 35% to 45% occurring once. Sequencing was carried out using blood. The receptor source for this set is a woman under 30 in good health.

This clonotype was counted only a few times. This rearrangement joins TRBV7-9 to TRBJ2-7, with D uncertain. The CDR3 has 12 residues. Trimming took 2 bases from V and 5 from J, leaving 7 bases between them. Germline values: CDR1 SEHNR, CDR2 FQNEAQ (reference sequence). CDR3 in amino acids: CASSLTRHEQYF. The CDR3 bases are TGTGCCAGCAGCTTAACCAGGCACGAGCAGTACTTC.

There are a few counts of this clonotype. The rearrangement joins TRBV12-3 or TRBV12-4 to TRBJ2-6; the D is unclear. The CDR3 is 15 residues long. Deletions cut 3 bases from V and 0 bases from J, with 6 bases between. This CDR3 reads CASSFVISGANVLTF. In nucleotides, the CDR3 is TGTGCCAGCAGTTTTGTGATCTCTGGGGCCAACGTCCTGACTTTC.